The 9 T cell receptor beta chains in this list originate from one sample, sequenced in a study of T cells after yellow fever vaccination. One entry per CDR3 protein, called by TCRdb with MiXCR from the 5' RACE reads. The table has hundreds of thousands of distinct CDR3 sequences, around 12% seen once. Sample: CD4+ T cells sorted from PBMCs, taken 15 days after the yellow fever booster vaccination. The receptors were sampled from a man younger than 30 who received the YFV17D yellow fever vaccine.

For the CDR3, the DNA is TGCGCCAGCAGCCCTCAGTGGGCAGCTGGAAACACCATATATTTT. Residues: CASSPQWAAGNTIYF. This chain uses TRBV4-1 with TRBJ1-3; D unresolved. CDR3 length: 15 residues. Germline assignment: CDR1 MGHRA and CDR2 YSYEKL. The V end was cut by 4 bases, the J end by 2 bases, with 12 bases between.

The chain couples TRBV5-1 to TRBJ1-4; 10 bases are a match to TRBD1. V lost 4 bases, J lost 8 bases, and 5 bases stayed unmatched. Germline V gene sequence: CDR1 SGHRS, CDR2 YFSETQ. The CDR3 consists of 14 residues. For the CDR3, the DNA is TGCGCCAGCAGCGGGACAGGGGATCGGGAAAAACTGTTTTTT. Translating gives CASSGTGDREKLFF. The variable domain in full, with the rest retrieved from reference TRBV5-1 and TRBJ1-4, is KAGVTQTPRYLIKTRGQQVTLSCSPISGHRSVSWYQQTPGQGLQFLFEYFSETQRNKGNFPGRFSGRQFSNSRSEMNVSTLELGDSALYLCASSGTGDREKLFFGSGTQLSVL.

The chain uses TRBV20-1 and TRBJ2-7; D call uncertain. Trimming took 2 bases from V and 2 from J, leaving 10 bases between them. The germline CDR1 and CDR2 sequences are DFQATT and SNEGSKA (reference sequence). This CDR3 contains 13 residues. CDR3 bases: TGCAGTGCTAGACCGGGTGGGGCCTACGAGCAGTACGTC. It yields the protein CSARPGGAYEQYV.

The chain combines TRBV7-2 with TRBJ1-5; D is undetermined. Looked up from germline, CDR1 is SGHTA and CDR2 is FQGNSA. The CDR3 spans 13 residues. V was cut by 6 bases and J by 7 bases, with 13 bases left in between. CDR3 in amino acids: CASSYGQRQPQHF. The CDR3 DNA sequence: TGTGCCAGCAGTTATGGCCAGAGACAGCCCCAGCATTTT.

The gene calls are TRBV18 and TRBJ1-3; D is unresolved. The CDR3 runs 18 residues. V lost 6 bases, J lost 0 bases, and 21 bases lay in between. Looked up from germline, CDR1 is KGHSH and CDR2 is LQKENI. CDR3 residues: CASSQNAPGATSGNTIYF. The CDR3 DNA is TGTGCCAGCTCCCAAAACGCGCCCGGAGCCACCTCTGGAAACACCATATATTTT.

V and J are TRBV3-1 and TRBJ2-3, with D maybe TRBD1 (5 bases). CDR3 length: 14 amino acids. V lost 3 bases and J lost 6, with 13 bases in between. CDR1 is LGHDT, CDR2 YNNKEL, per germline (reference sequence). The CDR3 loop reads CASSQLRGADTQYF. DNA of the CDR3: TGTGCCAGCAGCCAGCTTCGTGGGGCGGATACGCAGTATTTT.

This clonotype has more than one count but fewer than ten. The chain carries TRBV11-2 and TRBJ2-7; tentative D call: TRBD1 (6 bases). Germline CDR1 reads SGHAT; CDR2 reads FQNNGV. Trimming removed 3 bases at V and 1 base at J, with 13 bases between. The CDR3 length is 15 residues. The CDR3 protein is CASSLGPGHSYEQYF. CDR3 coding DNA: TGTGCCAGCAGCTTGGGCCCGGGACATTCCTACGAGCAGTACTTC. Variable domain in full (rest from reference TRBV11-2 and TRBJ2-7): EAGVAQSPRYKIIEKRQSVAFWCNPISGHATLYWYQQILGQGPKLLIQFQNNGVVDDSQLPKDRFSAERLKGVDSTLKIQPAKLEDSAVYLCASSLGPGHSYEQYFGPGTRLTVT.

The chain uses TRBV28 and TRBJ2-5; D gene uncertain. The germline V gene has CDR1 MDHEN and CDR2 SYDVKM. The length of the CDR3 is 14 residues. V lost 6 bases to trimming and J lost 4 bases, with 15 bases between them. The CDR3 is CASSPGGGGETQYF. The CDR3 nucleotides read TGTGCCAGCAGCCCCGGTGGCGGTGGAGAGACCCAGTACTTC.

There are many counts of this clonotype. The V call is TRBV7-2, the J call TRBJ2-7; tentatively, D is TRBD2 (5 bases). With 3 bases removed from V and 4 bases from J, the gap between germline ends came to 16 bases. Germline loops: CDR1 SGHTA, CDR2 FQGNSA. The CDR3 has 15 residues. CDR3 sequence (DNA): TGTGCCAGCAGCTTGAGCGGCATCATGGCTTACGAGCAGTACTTC. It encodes CASSLSGIMAYEQYF.